The sequence of this TCR beta chain was determined in a study of T-cell memory formation after mild COVID-19. Study-wide results and limits: What remained unconfirmed was the SARS-CoV-2 specificity of second-wave clones peaking on day 37. Those CD4+ clones that contracted were mainly in CM and EM (CD8+ ones in EMRA).

Germline CDR1 and CDR2: SQVTM and ANQGSEA. V shed 3 bases and J 1 base; nucleotides not matched to a gene: 6. CDR3 length: 15 residues. MiXCR was run by TCRdb on the 5' RACE reads, yielding one entry per CDR3 protein. Of about 540,000 distinct CDR3 sequences detected, 20% appear once; the ten largest clones hold approximately 13%. In the case of this clonotype: What it recognizes is unknown.

J is TRBJ2-3 and V is TRBV29-1; TRBD2 agrees at 8 bases. Sequencing input: PBMCs or a T cell subset sorted from them (not recorded which). This TCR was recovered from an adult woman who had mild COVID-19 (a few samples of this study predate the infection). Cell type and time point are not known. The CDR3 loop is CSVESGTRGTDTQYF. As DNA, the CDR3 is TGCAGCGTTGAGTCCGGGACTAGGGGCACAGATACGCAGTATTTT.